The 5 T cell receptor beta chains given below trace back to one sample, sequenced in a study of T-cell reconstitution after alpha-beta-depleted transplantation in children. The library targeted TCRbeta and was prepared with unique molecular identifiers. TCRdb processed the PCR reads anew with MiXCR; each CDR3 protein has one entry. The table lists around 490,000 distinct CDR3 sequences, over 10% of them singletons. The source material was PBMCs, mostly from graft donor cells, sampled 180 days after TCRalphabeta/CD19-depleted stem cell transplant. All receptors come from a female patient between 2 and 15 years old who had a stem cell transplant for aplastic anemia, so the T cells may come from the graft donor.

To note about this clonotype: Being one base from a much bigger clone, this may be a read error. V usage is TRBV7-3 and J usage is TRBJ2-2; weak D call: TRBD1 (6 bases). The CDR3 has 14 residues. The germline CDR1 and CDR2 sequences are SGHTA and FQGTGA. V lost 7 bases, J lost 7 bases, and 16 bases lay in between. The CDR3 coding sequence is TGTGCCAGCACCCCAAGGGGGTATGGCGGGGAGCTGTTTTTT. Residues: CASTPRGYGGELFF.

Worth noting for this clonotype: The junction departs from germline at one end; a sequencing error may be responsible. The rearrangement links TRBV2 to TRBJ2-6; TRBD2 matches 11 bases. Germline V gene lookup returns CDR1 SNHLY and CDR2 FYNNEI. This CDR3 is built from 24 residues. The CDR3 sequence is CASSESTSGSTIPFPSPGAIVLTF. The CDR3 DNA reads as TGTGCCAGCAGTGAAAGCACTAGCGGGAGCACCATACCATTCCCAAGTCCTGGGGCCATCGTCCTGACTTTC.

This clonotype has a handful of counts. V usage is TRBV29-1 and J usage is TRBJ2-4; 10 bases agree with TRBD1. V dropped 8 bases and J dropped 0; count of bases not matched to a gene: 16. The CDR3 totals 18 residues. Germline values: CDR1 SQVTM, CDR2 ANQGSEA. Here the CDR3 DNA reads TGCAGCCTTCCCGGGACAGGGGACGGTTGGGTAGCCAAAAACATTCAGTACTTC. Translation: CSLPGTGDGWVAKNIQYF.

This clonotype was found a few times. CDR3 amino acids: CSASSGPNTGELFF. In DNA form, the CDR3 reads TGCAGTGCAAGTAGCGGGCCGAACACCGGGGAGCTGTTTTTT. The chain links TRBV20-1 to TRBJ2-2; 7 nucleotides line up with TRBD2. There are 14 residues in the CDR3. V trimming: 6 bases; J trimming: 0 bases; junction bases outside the gene matches: 4. CDR1 is DFQATT and CDR2 is SNEGSKA in the germline V gene (reference sequence).

The rearrangement joins TRBV3-1 to TRBJ2-3, with 11 bases aligning to TRBD2. The CDR3 has 16 amino acids. After removal of 1 base from V and 6 bases from J, the junction contained 6 bases not matched to a gene. Germline V gives CDR1 LGHDT, CDR2 YNNKEL (reference sequence). CDR3 residues: CASSQVLAGAADTQYF. The DNA for the CDR3 is TGTGCCAGCAGCCAAGTACTAGCGGGAGCCGCGGATACGCAGTATTTT.